The 17 T cell receptor beta chains reported below all come from one sample, sequenced in a study of radiotherapy plus CTLA-4 blockade in lung cancer. Sequenced by immunoSEQ multiplex PCR; TCRdb stores in-frame clones only, minus some. The data contain under 45,000 clones, roughly 73% of them singletons. Source: peripheral blood, taken from a patient treated with radiotherapy plus ipilimumab. These receptors all stem from a human donor with non-small cell lung cancer that progressed on radiotherapy plus ipilimumab.

The chain couples TRBV27 to TRBJ1-5; TRBD1 agrees at 8 bases. The CDR3 totals 15 residues. V shed 6 bases and J 0 bases; nucleotides not matched to a gene: 4. CDR1 MNHEY and CDR2 SMNVEV come from the germline V gene (reference sequence). This CDR3 is CASRTGVVSNQPQHF. CDR3 DNA sequence: TGTGCCAGCAGGACAGGGGTGGTTAGCAATCAGCCCCAGCATTTT.

The rearrangement uses TRBV7-3 and TRBJ2-4, with 11 bases matching TRBD1. V lost 4 bases and J lost 7; bases outside the gene matches: 6. CDR1 is SGHTA, CDR2 FQGTGA, per germline. The CDR3 length is 15 residues. CDR3 bases: TGTGCCAGCAGCTCCGGACAGGGGGCGCGGAACATTCAGTACTTC. It codes for CASSSGQGARNIQYF.

This rearrangement joins TRBV19 to TRBJ2-5; 8 bases align to TRBD2. J lost 1 base, V lost 3 bases, and 4 bases had no gene match. The CDR3 consists of 15 residues. CDR1 and CDR2 (germline): LNHDA, SQIVND (reference sequence). The CDR3 region has the DNA TGTGCCAGTAGTATTAGCGGGACAACCCAAGAGACCCAGTACTTC. This gives the protein CASSISGTTQETQYF. Filled out from reference TRBV19 and TRBJ2-5, the complete variable domain reads DGGITQSPKYLFRKEGQNVTLSCEQNLNHDAMYWYRQDPGQGLRLIYYSQIVNDFQKGDIAEGYSVSREKKESFPLTVTSAQKNPTAFYLCASSISGTTQETQYFGPGTRLLVL.

The J gene is TRBJ2-7, the V gene TRBV6-5; 9 nucleotides match TRBD2. Germline V lookup: CDR1 MNHEY, CDR2 SVGAGI. The V segment lost 8 bases and the J segment 4 bases; nucleotides outside the gene matches: 9. The CDR3 totals 14 residues. The CDR3 DNA follows: TGTGCCAGCGTAGCGGGGGCCCCCTTATACGAGCAGTACTTC. This translates into CASVAGAPLYEQYF.

This clone has just one count. The chain is built from TRBV2 and TRBJ1-6; D is possibly TRBD1 (6 bases). The CDR3 is 15 residues long. Germline CDR1 reads SNHLY; CDR2 reads FYNNEI. V was cut by 3 bases and J by 7 bases, with 13 bases left in between. Here the CDR3 reads CASSDQGLGNSPLHF. The CDR3 DNA follows: TGTGCCAGCAGTGATCAGGGGTTGGGGAATTCACCCCTCCACTTT. The full variable domain, completed using reference TRBV2 and TRBJ1-6, is EPEVTQTPSHQVTQMGQEVILRCVPISNHLYFYWYRQILGQKVEFLVSFYNNEISEKSEIFDDQFSVERPDGSNFTLKIRSTKLEDSAMYFCASSDQGLGNSPLHFGNGTRLTVT.

The V and J genes are TRBV28 and TRBJ1-2; D is unresolved. Trimming cost V 8 bases and J 0 bases, with 16 bases left between them. This CDR3 is 15 amino acids long. Germline V gene lookup returns CDR1 MDHEN and CDR2 SYDVKM. This CDR3 is CASQVSGPSNYGYTF. CDR3 DNA sequence: TGTGCCAGCCAAGTTTCGGGTCCCTCTAACTATGGCTACACCTTC.

This clone was seen only a few times. V usage is TRBV2 and J usage is TRBJ1-5; a possible D gene is TRBD1 (6 bases). V was cut by 6 bases and J by 5 bases, with 14 bases left in between. The CDR3 length is 14 residues. Germline loops: CDR1 SNHLY, CDR2 FYNNEI. CDR3 region: CASRQGLQDQPQHF. CDR3 bases: TGTGCCAGCAGGCAGGGGTTGCAGGATCAGCCCCAGCATTTT.

The V call is TRBV5-1, the J call TRBJ1-2; TRBD1 matches 7 bases. The V gene end was trimmed by 0 bases and the J gene end by 5 bases; junction bases not matched to a gene: 4. There are 14 residues in the CDR3. Looked up from germline, CDR1 is SGHRS and CDR2 is YFSETQ. The CDR3 is CASSLEVTGYGYTF. The CDR3 nucleotides are TGCGCCAGCAGCTTGGAAGTGACAGGGTATGGCTACACCTTC.

The chain has TRBV2 and TRBJ2-5; D not resolved. V gave up 7 bases and J gave up 3 bases, with 6 bases separating them. Per the germline V gene, CDR1 is SNHLY and CDR2 is FYNNEI. The CDR3 runs 11 residues. The CDR3 bases are TGTGCCAGCAAGCCGGAAGAGACCCAGTACTTC. This translates into CASKPEETQYF.

This clone was found a few times. CDR3 in DNA: TGCAGCGTTGATCCGGGACATGAAGCTTTCTTT. Translation: CSVDPGHEAFF. The rearrangement joins TRBV29-1 to TRBJ1-1; tentative D call: TRBD1 (6 bases). Germline V gene data show CDR1 as SQVTM and CDR2 as ANQGSEA. CDR3 length equals 11 residues. V was clipped by 3 bases and J by 7 bases, with 9 bases between them. Full variable domain (rest looked up from reference TRBV29-1 and TRBJ1-1): SAVISQKPSRDICQRGTSLTIQCQVDSQVTMMFWYRQQPGQSLTLIATANQGSEATYESGFVIDKFPISRPNLTFSTLTVSNMSPEDSSIYLCSVDPGHEAFFGQGTRLTVV.

This chain links TRBV7-2 with TRBJ1-6; D is unresolved. Looked up from germline, CDR1 is SGHTA and CDR2 is FQGNSA. Trimming shortened V by 0 bases and J by 10 bases, and 7 bases separated the two germline ends. The length of the CDR3 is 13 residues. CDR3 sequence: CASSLAMRSPLHF. The CDR3 nucleotides are TGTGCCAGCAGCTTAGCTATGAGGTCACCCCTCCACTTT.

The gene calls are TRBV7-2 and TRBJ2-6; D is undetermined. The V end was cut by 1 base, the J end by 0 bases, with 4 bases between. This CDR3 region has 15 residues. Germline V gene lookup returns CDR1 SGHTA and CDR2 FQGNSA. CDR3: CASSLGPSGANVLTF. Here the CDR3 DNA reads TGTGCCAGCAGCTTAGGGCCCTCTGGGGCCAACGTCCTGACTTTC.

The rearrangement joins TRBV9 to TRBJ1-1; 11 nucleotides agree with TRBD1. V gave up 5 bases and J gave up 7 bases; unmatched junction bases: 4. CDR3 size: 13 residues. CDR1 SGDLS and CDR2 YYNGEE come from the germline V gene. DNA of the CDR3: TGTGCCAGCAGGCCTGGGACAGGGGGTGAAGCTTTCTTT. Translation gives CASRPGTGGEAFF.

The V and J genes are TRBV6-5 and TRBJ1-2; 7 positions match TRBD1. CDR1 and CDR2 (germline): MNHEY, SVGAGI. The CDR3 extends over 12 amino acids. V lost 8 bases to trimming and J lost 2 bases; unmatched junction nucleotides: 2. In DNA, the CDR3 is TGTGCCAGCCGGGACAGCAACTATGGCTACACCTTC. It encodes CASRDSNYGYTF.

This clone is judged medium-sized. The V call is TRBV4-1, the J call TRBJ2-3; a weak D match, TRBD2 (5 bases). Germline V gene lookup returns CDR1 MGHRA and CDR2 YSYEKL. Trimming took off 4 bases at V and 0 bases at J, with 17 bases between the two ends. The CDR3 covers 17 residues. CDR3 residues: CASSPGSLASSTDTQYF. DNA for the CDR3: TGCGCCAGCAGCCCTGGGAGCTTAGCGTCTAGCACAGATACGCAGTATTTT.

V is TRBV7-2 and J is TRBJ1-4; TRBD1 agrees at 7 bases. CDR3 size: 14 residues. Germline-derived CDR1 and CDR2 are SGHTA and FQGNSA. V was clipped by 5 bases and J by 4 bases; unmatched bases: 4. In DNA form, the CDR3 reads TGTGCCAGCAGCACCGGGACAGTTAATGAAAAACTGTTTTTT. This codes for CASSTGTVNEKLFF.

The chain employs TRBV19 and TRBJ1-5; 12 bases line up with TRBD1. This CDR3 spans 18 amino acids. CDR1 is LNHDA, CDR2 SQIVND, per germline (reference sequence). The CDR3 sequence is CAATSGTGGRGSNQPQHF. CDR3 coding DNA: TGTGCTGCAACCTCCGGGACAGGGGGCCGGGGGAGCAATCAGCCCCAGCATTTT.